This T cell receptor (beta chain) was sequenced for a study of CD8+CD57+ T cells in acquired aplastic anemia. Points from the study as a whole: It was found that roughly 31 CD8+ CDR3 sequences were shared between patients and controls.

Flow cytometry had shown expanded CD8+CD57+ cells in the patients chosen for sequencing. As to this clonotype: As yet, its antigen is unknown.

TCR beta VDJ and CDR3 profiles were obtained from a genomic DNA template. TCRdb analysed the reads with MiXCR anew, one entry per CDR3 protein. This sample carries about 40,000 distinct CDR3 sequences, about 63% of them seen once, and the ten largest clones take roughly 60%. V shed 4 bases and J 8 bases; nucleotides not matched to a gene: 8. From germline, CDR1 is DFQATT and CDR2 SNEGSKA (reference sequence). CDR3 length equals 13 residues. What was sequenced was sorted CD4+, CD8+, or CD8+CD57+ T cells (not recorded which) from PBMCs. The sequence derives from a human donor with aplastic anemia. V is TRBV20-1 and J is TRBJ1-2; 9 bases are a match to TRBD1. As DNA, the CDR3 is TGCAGTGCTAAGGACAGGGGTGGCGTGGGCTACACCTTC. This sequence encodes CSAKDRGGVGYTF.